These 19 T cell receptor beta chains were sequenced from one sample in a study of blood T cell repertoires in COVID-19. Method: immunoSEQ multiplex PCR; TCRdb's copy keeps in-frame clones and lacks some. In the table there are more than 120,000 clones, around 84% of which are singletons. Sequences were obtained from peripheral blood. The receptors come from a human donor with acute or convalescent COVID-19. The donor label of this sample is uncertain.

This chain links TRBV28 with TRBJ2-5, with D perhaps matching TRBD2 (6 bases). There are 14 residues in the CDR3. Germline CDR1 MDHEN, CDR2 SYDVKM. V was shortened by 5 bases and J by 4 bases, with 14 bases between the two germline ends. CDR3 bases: TGTGCCAGCAGTCCCCAGGAGGGAAGAGAGACCCAGTACTTC. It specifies CASSPQEGRETQYF.

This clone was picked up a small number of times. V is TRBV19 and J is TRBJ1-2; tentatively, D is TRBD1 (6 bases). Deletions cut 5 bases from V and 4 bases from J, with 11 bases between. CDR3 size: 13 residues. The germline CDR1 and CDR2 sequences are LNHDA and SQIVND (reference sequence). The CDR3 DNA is TGTGCCAGTAGTCCTGGACAGCTCTATGGCTACACCTTC. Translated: CASSPGQLYGYTF.

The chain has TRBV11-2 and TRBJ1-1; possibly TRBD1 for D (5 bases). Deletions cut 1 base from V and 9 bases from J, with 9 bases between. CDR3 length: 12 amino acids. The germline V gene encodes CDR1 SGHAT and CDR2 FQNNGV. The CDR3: CASSLVDSKAFF. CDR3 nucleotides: TGTGCCAGCAGCTTAGTCGACAGCAAAGCTTTCTTT.

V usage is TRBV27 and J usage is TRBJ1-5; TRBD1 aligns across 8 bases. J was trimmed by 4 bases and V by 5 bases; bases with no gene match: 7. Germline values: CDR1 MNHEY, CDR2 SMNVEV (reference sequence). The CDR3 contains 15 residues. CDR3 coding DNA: TGTGCCAGCAGTCCAACGACAGGGGTTAATCAGCCCCAGCATTTT. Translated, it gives CASSPTTGVNQPQHF.

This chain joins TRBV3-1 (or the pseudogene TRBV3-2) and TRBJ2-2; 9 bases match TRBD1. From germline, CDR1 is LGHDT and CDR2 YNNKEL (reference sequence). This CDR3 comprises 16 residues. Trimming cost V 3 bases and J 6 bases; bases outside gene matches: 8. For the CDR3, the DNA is TGTGCCAGCAGCCAGCCTCCGGGACAGGGACCCGGGGAGCTGTTTTTT. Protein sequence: CASSQPPGQGPGELFF.

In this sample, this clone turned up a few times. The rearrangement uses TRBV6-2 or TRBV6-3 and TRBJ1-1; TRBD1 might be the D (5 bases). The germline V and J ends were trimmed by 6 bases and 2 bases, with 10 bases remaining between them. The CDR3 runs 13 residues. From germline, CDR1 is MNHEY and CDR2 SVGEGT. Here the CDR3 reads CASSLDSNTEAFF. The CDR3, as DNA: TGTGCCAGCAGCCTAGACAGTAACACTGAAGCTTTCTTT.

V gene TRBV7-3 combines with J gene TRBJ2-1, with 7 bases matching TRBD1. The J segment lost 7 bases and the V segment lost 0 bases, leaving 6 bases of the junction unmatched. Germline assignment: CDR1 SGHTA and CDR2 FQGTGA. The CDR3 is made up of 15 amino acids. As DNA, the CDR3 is TGTGCCAGCAGCTTAACTACGACAGGGAGAAATGAGCAGTTCTTC. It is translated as CASSLTTTGRNEQFF.

The CDR3: CASTSTSGKSYEQYF. The CDR3 DNA reads as TGTGCCAGCACCTCTACTAGCGGGAAATCCTACGAGCAGTACTTC. The V gene is TRBV28, the J gene TRBJ2-7; 10 bases align to TRBD2. Germline assignment: CDR1 MDHEN and CDR2 SYDVKM. The ends lost 7 bases at V and 1 base at J; junction bases unmatched: 7. The CDR3 has 15 residues.

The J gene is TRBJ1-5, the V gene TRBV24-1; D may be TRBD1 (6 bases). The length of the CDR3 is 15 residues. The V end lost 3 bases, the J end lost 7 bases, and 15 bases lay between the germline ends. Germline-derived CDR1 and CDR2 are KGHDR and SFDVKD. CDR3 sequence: CATSDNAGGRQPQHF. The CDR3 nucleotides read TGTGCCACCAGTGATAATGCCGGGGGGCGGCAGCCCCAGCATTTT.

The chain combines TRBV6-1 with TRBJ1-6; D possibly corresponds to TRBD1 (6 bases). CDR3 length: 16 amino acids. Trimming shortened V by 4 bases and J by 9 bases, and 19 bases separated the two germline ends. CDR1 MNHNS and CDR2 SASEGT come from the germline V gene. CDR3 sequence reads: CASSASQSRGSSPLHF. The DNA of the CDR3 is TGTGCCAGCAGTGCCTCCCAAAGCAGGGGAAGTTCACCCCTCCACTTT.

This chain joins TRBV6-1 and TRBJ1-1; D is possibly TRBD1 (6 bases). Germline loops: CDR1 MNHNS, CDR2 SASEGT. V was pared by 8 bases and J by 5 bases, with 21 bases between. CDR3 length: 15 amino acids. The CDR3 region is CASHFQQGTGTEAFF. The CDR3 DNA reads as TGTGCCAGCCACTTTCAACAGGGAACGGGAACTGAAGCTTTCTTT.

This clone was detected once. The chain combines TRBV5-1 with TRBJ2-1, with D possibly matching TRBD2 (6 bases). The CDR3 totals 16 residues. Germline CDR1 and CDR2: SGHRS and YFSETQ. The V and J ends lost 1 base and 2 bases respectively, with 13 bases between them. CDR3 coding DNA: TGCGCCAGCAGCTTGCAAAGGAGGGCGGCCTACAATGAGCAGTTCTTC. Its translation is CASSLQRRAAYNEQFF.

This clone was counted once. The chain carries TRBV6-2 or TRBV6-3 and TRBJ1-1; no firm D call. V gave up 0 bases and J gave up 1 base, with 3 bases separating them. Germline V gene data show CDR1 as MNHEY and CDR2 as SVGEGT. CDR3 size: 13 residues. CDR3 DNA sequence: TGTGCCAGCAGTTACTCGCGGAACACTGAAGCTTTCTTT. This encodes CASSYSRNTEAFF.

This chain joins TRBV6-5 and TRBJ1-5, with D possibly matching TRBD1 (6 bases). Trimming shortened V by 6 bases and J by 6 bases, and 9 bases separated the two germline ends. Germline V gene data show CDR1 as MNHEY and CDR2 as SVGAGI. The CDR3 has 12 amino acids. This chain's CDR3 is CASRQGSQPQHF. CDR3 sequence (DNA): TGTGCCAGCAGACAGGGCAGTCAGCCCCAGCATTTT.

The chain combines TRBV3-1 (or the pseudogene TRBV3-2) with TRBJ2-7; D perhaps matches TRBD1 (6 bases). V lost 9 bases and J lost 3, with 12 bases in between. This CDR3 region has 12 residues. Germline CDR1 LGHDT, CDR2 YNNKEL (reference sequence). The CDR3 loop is CASSRTDYEQYF. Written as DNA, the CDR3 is TGTGCCAGTTCCCGGACAGACTACGAGCAGTACTTC.

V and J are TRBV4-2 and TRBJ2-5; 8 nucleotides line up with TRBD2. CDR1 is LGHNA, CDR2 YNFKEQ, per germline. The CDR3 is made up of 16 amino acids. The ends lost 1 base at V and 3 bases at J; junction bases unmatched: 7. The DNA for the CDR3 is TGTGCCAGCAGCCAAGTCGTGGGCGGGGGGAAAGAGACCCAGTACTTC. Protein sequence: CASSQVVGGGKETQYF.

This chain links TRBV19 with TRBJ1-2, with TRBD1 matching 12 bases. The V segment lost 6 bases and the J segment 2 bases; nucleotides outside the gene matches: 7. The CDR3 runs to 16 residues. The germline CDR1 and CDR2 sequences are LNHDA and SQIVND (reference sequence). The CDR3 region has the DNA TGTGCCAGTAGAACCTCCGGGACAGGGGGCAACTATGGCTACACCTTC. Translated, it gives CASRTSGTGGNYGYTF.

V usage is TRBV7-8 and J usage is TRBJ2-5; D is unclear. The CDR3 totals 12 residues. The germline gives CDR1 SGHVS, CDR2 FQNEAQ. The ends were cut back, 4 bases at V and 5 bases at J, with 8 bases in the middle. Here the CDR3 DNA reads TGTGCCAGCAGCTCGGGTGGGGAGACCCAGTACTTC. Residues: CASSSGGETQYF. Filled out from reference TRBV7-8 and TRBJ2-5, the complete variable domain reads GAGVSQSPRYKVAKRGQDVALRCDPISGHVSLFWYQQALGQGPEFLTYFQNEAQLDKSGLPSDRFFAERPEGSVSTLKIQRTQQEDSAVYLCASSSGGETQYFGPGTRLLVL.

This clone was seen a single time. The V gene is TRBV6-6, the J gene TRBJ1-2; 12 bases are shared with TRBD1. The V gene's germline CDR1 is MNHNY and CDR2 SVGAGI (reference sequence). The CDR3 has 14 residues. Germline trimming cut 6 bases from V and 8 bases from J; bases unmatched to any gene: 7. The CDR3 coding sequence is TGTGCCAGCAGAAACCGGGACAGGGGGCACGGCTACACCTTC. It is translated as CASRNRDRGHGYTF.